The 27 T cell receptor beta chains presented below share a single source sample, sequenced in a study of OX40 agonist ivuxolimab in advanced cancers. Assay used: immunoSEQ multiplex PCR; TCRdb lists only in-frame clones, some missing. The sample contains about 45,000 clones, roughly 92% of which appear only once. Sequenced here: CD4+ or CD8+ T cells sorted from blood, sampled in a trial of the OX40 agonist ivuxolimab. The source is an adult with an advanced solid tumor such as melanoma, head and neck, liver or kidney cancer.

V usage is TRBV5-6 and J usage is TRBJ2-3; 8 bases are shared with TRBD1. There are 15 residues in the CDR3. Germline V lookup: CDR1 SGHDT, CDR2 YYEEEE. With V trimmed by 5 bases and J by 0 bases, 5 bases remained unmatched. The CDR3 nucleotides are TGTGCCAGCAGAATGCAGGGGGCTAGCACAGATACGCAGTATTTT. Translated, it gives CASRMQGASTDTQYF.

The chain couples TRBV19 to TRBJ1-1; TRBD1 matches at 9 bases. Germline loops: CDR1 LNHDA, CDR2 SQIVND (reference sequence). The CDR3 is 15 residues long. The trim removed 9 bases at V and 2 bases at J, leaving 10 bases unmatched. The CDR3 loop is CASRPMGQGNTEAFF. DNA for the CDR3: TGTGCCAGCCGACCCATGGGACAGGGTAACACTGAAGCTTTCTTT.

This chain links TRBV5-5 with TRBJ2-7; no firm D call. The germline CDR1 and CDR2 sequences are SGHKS and YYEKEE (reference sequence). V lost 1 base, J lost 3 bases, and 5 bases lay in between. The CDR3 runs to 12 residues. The CDR3 here is CASSLSGYEQYF. The CDR3 bases are TGTGCCAGCAGCTTGTCGGGCTACGAGCAGTACTTC.

The chain combines TRBV28 with TRBJ2-5; D is perhaps TRBD2 (6 bases). CDR3 length: 15 residues. The ends were cut back, 0 bases at V and 0 bases at J, with 8 bases in the middle. Per germline, CDR1 MDHEN and CDR2 SYDVKM. The CDR3 DNA reads as TGTGCCAGCAGTTTATGGAGCGGGTACCAAGAGACCCAGTACTTC. This sequence encodes CASSLWSGYQETQYF.

V is TRBV28 and J is TRBJ1-4; D is unresolved. The CDR3 has 17 residues. Trimming removed 4 bases from V and 8 bases from J, with 23 bases in between. Germline assignment: CDR1 MDHEN and CDR2 SYDVKM. The CDR3 spells CASSSRRSSPAWEKLFF. The CDR3 DNA is TGTGCCAGCAGTTCCCGACGCTCATCCCCGGCGTGGGAAAAACTGTTTTTT.

This chain joins TRBV27 and TRBJ2-7, with D possibly matching TRBD2 (5 bases). Trimming removed 2 bases from V and 3 bases from J, with 8 bases in between. Germline V gives CDR1 MNHEY, CDR2 SMNVEV (reference sequence). This CDR3 is 13 amino acids long. CDR3 region: CASSLGRHYEQYF. CDR3 DNA sequence: TGTGCCAGCAGTTTAGGGAGACACTACGAGCAGTACTTC.

This CDR3 reads CSVEWDFFTREYF. The DNA of the CDR3 is TGCAGCGTTGAGTGGGATTTTTTTACGAGGGAGTACTTC. The chain carries TRBV29-1 and TRBJ2-7; a possible D gene is TRBD2 (5 bases). Germline V gene lookup returns CDR1 SQVTM and CDR2 ANQGSEA. Trimming pared 3 bases from V and 11 bases from J, leaving 20 bases between. The CDR3 is made up of 13 amino acids.

V gene TRBV7-9 combines with J gene TRBJ2-7; D gene unclear. V was shortened by 5 bases and J by 6 bases, with 17 bases between the two germline ends. This CDR3 contains 14 residues. CDR1 is SEHNR, CDR2 FQNEAQ, per germline (reference sequence). The CDR3 nucleotides read TGTGCCAGCAGCCCCCCGTCTCCAGGAACCGAGCAGTACTTC. Translated, it gives CASSPPSPGTEQYF.

This clone has only a few counts. J is TRBJ1-1 and V is TRBV27; TRBD1 is a possible D gene (5 bases). The germline V gene has CDR1 MNHEY and CDR2 SMNVEV (reference sequence). Trimming cost V 3 bases and J 3 bases, with 14 bases left between them. The CDR3 is 15 residues long. The CDR3 loop reads CASSFSGIGYTEAFF. The CDR3 nucleotides are TGTGCCAGCAGTTTCTCAGGGATCGGGTACACTGAAGCTTTCTTT.

V and J are TRBV5-6 and TRBJ2-7, with a possible D match to TRBD1 (6 bases). The germline gives CDR1 SGHDT, CDR2 YYEEEE. Trimming pared 1 base from V and 2 bases from J, leaving 10 bases between. The CDR3 loop spans 14 amino acids. The chain's CDR3 is CASSLSGDPYEQYF. CDR3 coding DNA: TGTGCCAGCAGCTTGTCAGGGGACCCCTACGAGCAGTACTTC.

This clone showed up just once. V and J are TRBV5-5 and TRBJ2-7; 8 bases map to TRBD1. J was trimmed by 1 base and V by 4 bases; bases with no gene match: 7. This CDR3 spans 15 amino acids. Germline V gene lookup returns CDR1 SGHKS and CDR2 YYEKEE (reference sequence). The CDR3 DNA reads as TGTGCCAGCAGCGCTATGACAGGGGCATCCTACGAGCAGTACTTC. This codes for CASSAMTGASYEQYF.

The rearrangement joins TRBV7-6 to TRBJ2-7, with 7 bases fitting TRBD2. Germline V gives CDR1 SGHVS, CDR2 FNYEAQ. The CDR3 is 16 amino acids. V was pared by 3 bases and J by 1 base, with 9 bases of the junction left unmatched. CDR3 residues: CASSLGTGAGSYEQYF. CDR3 bases: TGTGCCAGCAGCTTGGGGACGGGAGCGGGATCCTACGAGCAGTACTTC. Variable domain in full (rest from reference TRBV7-6 and TRBJ2-7): GAGVSQSPRYKVTKRGQDVALRCDPISGHVSLYWYRQALGQGPEFLTYFNYEAQQDKSGLPNDRFSAERPEGSISTLTIQRTEQRDSAMYRCASSLGTGAGSYEQYFGPGTRLTVT.

This rearrangement joins TRBV9 to TRBJ2-7, with 11 bases aligning to TRBD2. CDR1 and CDR2 (germline): SGDLS, YYNGEE. This CDR3 is built from 14 residues. Unmatched junction bases numbered 4, after V lost 5 bases and J lost 3 bases. CDR3 bases: TGTGCCAGCAGTGCCGGGACTAGCGGCTACGAGCAGTACTTC. Encoded protein: CASSAGTSGYEQYF.

The V call is TRBV9, the J call TRBJ2-7, with 7 bases identical to TRBD1. CDR1 is SGDLS, CDR2 YYNGEE, per germline. The CDR3 is made up of 14 amino acids. V lost 0 bases to trimming and J lost 3 bases; unmatched junction nucleotides: 3. CDR3: CASSVGPGGYEQYF. The CDR3 DNA sequence: TGTGCCAGCAGCGTAGGTCCAGGGGGCTACGAGCAGTACTTC.

V gene TRBV5-6 combines with J gene TRBJ2-3; the match to TRBD1 covers 8 bases. CDR3 length equals 14 residues. The germline gives CDR1 SGHDT, CDR2 YYEEEE. V trimming: 3 bases; J trimming: 6 bases; junction bases outside the gene matches: 6. The CDR3 loop is CASSSSGGRDTQYF. The CDR3 coding sequence is TGTGCCAGCAGCTCATCAGGGGGCAGGGATACGCAGTATTTT.

The J gene is TRBJ2-1, the V gene TRBV4-3, with a possible D match to TRBD2 (6 bases). CDR1 is LGHNA, CDR2 YSLEER, per germline. The CDR3 loop spans 15 amino acids. V shed 1 base and J shed 2 bases, with 9 bases lying between them. The DNA of the CDR3 is TGCGCCAGCAGCCAAGCGGGGGAGGCCTACAATGAGCAGTTCTTC. It yields the protein CASSQAGEAYNEQFF.

The chain carries TRBV30 and TRBJ2-2, with 7 bases matching TRBD2. This CDR3 is 15 amino acids long. With 2 bases clipped from V and 4 bases from J, the junction kept 7 bases outside the gene matches. Germline-derived CDR1 and CDR2 are GTSNPN and SVGIG (reference sequence). As DNA, the CDR3 is TGTGCCTGGAGTCGAGCGGGGCCTACCACCGGGGAGCTGTTTTTT. It codes for CAWSRAGPTTGELFF. Full variable domain (remainder filled in from reference TRBV30 and TRBJ2-2): SQTIHQWPATLVQPVGSPLSLECTVEGTSNPNLYWYRQAAGRGLQLLFYSVGIGQISSEVPQNLSASRPQDRQFILSSKKLLLSDSGFYLCAWSRAGPTTGELFFGEGSRLTVL.

The rearrangement links TRBV27 to TRBJ2-1, with 11 bases fitting TRBD2. V gave up 4 bases and J gave up 4 bases; unmatched junction bases: 3. CDR1 and CDR2 from the germline V gene are MNHEY and SMNVEV (reference sequence). This CDR3 region has 15 residues. CDR3 in DNA: TGTGCCAGCAGTTCCCTAGCGGGAGGTTACAATGAGCAGTTCTTC. Amino acid sequence: CASSSLAGGYNEQFF.

The chain employs TRBV28 and TRBJ2-1; the match to TRBD2 covers 7 bases. Trimming at V came to 5 bases and at J to 0 bases, leaving 10 bases not matched to a gene. Germline V gives CDR1 MDHEN, CDR2 SYDVKM. This CDR3 is 17 amino acids long. CDR3 bases: TGTGCCAGCAGTCCCCCGCCGGGAGGAACCTCCTACAATGAGCAGTTCTTC. It translates to CASSPPPGGTSYNEQFF. Complete variable domain (other parts from reference TRBV28 and TRBJ2-1): DVKVTQSSRYLVKRTGEKVFLECVQDMDHENMFWYRQDPGLGLRLIYFSYDVKMKEKGDIPEGYSVSREKKERFSLILESASTNQTSMYLCASSPPPGGTSYNEQFFGPGTRLTVL.

This clone was seen a single time. This rearrangement joins TRBV11-2 to TRBJ2-5, with D perhaps given as TRBD1 or TRBD2 (5 bases each). The germline V and J ends were trimmed by 1 base and 4 bases, with 16 bases remaining between them. Per the germline V gene, CDR1 is SGHAT and CDR2 is FQNNGV. CDR3 length: 16 amino acids. CDR3 coding DNA: TGTGCCAGCAGCTTAGGCGGCCGAGGGGAGAGAGAGACCCAGTACTTC. This codes for CASSLGGRGERETQYF.

The V gene is TRBV10-3, the J gene TRBJ2-3, with D possibly called TRBD1 or TRBD2 (5 bases each). Germline V lookup: CDR1 ENHRY, CDR2 SYGVKD. The length of the CDR3 is 15 residues. V lost 5 bases and J lost 2, with 14 bases in between. The CDR3 protein is CAISLTRDPTDTQYF. CDR3 nucleotide sequence: TGTGCCATCAGTCTCACCCGGGACCCCACAGATACGCAGTATTTT.

V is TRBV14 and J is TRBJ1-1; D gene ambiguous. Germline-derived CDR1 and CDR2 are SGHDN and FVKESK. Trimming cost V 1 base and J 7 bases, with 10 bases left between them. This CDR3 has 13 residues. The chain's CDR3 is CASSQGLRFEAFF. In nucleotides, the CDR3 is TGTGCCAGCAGCCAAGGCCTAAGATTTGAAGCTTTCTTT.

The V call is TRBV19, the J call TRBJ2-7; 10 bases align to TRBD1. CDR1 is LNHDA and CDR2 is SQIVND in the germline V gene (reference sequence). The length of the CDR3 is 15 residues. J gave up 3 bases and V 1 base, and 3 bases lay outside the gene matches. In DNA form, the CDR3 reads TGTGCCAGTAGTATAGGGACAGGGGGACTCTACGAGCAGTACTTC. Translation gives CASSIGTGGLYEQYF.

This chain joins TRBV13 and TRBJ2-4, with D perhaps matching TRBD2 (6 bases). Trimming removed 5 bases at V and 5 bases at J, with 22 bases between. CDR3 length equals 17 residues. Looked up from germline, CDR1 is PRHDT and CDR2 is FYEKMQ (reference sequence). Written as DNA, the CDR3 is TGTGCCAGCAGCCAAGACTCGAGCGGGTTCCGGGAAAACATTCAGTACTTC. Its protein product is CASSQDSSGFRENIQYF.

The rearrangement links TRBV29-1 to TRBJ2-3; the match to TRBD1 covers 11 bases. This CDR3 has 14 residues. Germline V lookup: CDR1 SQVTM, CDR2 ANQGSEA. The V segment lost 6 bases and the J segment 8 bases; nucleotides outside the gene matches: 10. CDR3: CSVYGTGGLGTQYF. In DNA, the CDR3 is TGCAGCGTCTACGGGACAGGGGGGCTAGGTACGCAGTATTTT.

This clone was detected only once. The genes are TRBV2 and TRBJ2-7; 9 positions agree with TRBD1. The CDR3 is made up of 15 amino acids. V shed 5 bases and J 4 bases; nucleotides not matched to a gene: 9. Germline CDR1 and CDR2: SNHLY and FYNNEI. CDR3 protein: CASSTYGQGLYEQYF. CDR3 DNA: TGTGCCAGCAGTACGTATGGACAGGGGTTATACGAGCAGTACTTC. Complete variable domain (other parts from reference TRBV2 and TRBJ2-7): EPEVTQTPSHQVTQMGQEVILRCVPISNHLYFYWYRQILGQKVEFLVSFYNNEISEKSEIFDDQFSVERPDGSNFTLKIRSTKLEDSAMYFCASSTYGQGLYEQYFGPGTRLTVT.

The rearrangement links TRBV19 to TRBJ2-5; D ambiguous. CDR1 is LNHDA and CDR2 is SQIVND in the germline V gene (reference sequence). This CDR3 region has 13 residues. V gave up 0 bases and J gave up 0 bases, with 2 bases separating them. The CDR3 DNA reads TGTGCCAGTAGTATAGACTACCAAGAGACCCAGTACTTC. It specifies CASSIDYQETQYF.